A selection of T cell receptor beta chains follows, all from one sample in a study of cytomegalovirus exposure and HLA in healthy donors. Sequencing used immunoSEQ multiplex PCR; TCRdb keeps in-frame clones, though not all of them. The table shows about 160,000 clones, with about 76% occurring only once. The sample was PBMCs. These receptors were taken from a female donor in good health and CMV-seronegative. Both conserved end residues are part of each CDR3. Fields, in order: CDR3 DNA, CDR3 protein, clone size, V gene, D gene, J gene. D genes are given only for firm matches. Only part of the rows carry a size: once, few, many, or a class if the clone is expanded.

CDR3 DNA: TGTGCCACCAGCAGAGATCTCTCGGGGGGGGGTCAGCCCCAGCATTTT; CDR3 protein: CATSRDLSGGGQPQHF; clone size: NA; V gene: TRBV15; D gene: NA; J gene: TRBJ1-5
CDR3 DNA: TGTGCCAGCAGCGTTCCAGGACAGGGGGCCTACAATGAGCAGTTCTTC; CDR3 protein: CASSVPGQGAYNEQFF; clone size: NA; V gene: TRBV7-9; D gene: TRBD1; J gene: TRBJ2-1
CDR3 DNA: TGTGCCAGTGGGACCGGGACAGAGCATGGCTACACCTTC; CDR3 protein: CASGTGTEHGYTF; clone size: NA; V gene: TRBV19; D gene: TRBD1; J gene: TRBJ1-2
CDR3 DNA: TGTGCCAGCAGCTGGACAGGGGCCGCGGACTCTTTT; CDR3 protein: CASSWTGAADSF; clone size: NA; V gene: TRBV7-9; D gene: TRBD1; J gene: TRBJ1-1
CDR3 DNA: TGTGCCAGCAGTTACCGCGGGAACTACGAGCAGTACTTC; CDR3 protein: CASSYRGNYEQYF; clone size: NA; V gene: TRBV6-5; D gene: NA; J gene: TRBJ2-7
CDR3 DNA: TGTGCCAGCAGCCACGCGGGAGAAGACTACGAGCAGTACTTC; CDR3 protein: CASSHAGEDYEQYF; clone size: NA; V gene: TRBV4-2; D gene: TRBD2; J gene: TRBJ2-7
CDR3 DNA: TGTGCCAGCAGCGTAGAGGACAGGGAGGGGAACATTCAGTACTTC; CDR3 protein: CASSVEDREGNIQYF; clone size: once; V gene: TRBV9; D gene: NA; J gene: TRBJ2-4
CDR3 DNA: TGTGCCAGTAGTCTCGCAGGTTATAGCAATCAGCCCCAGCATTTT; CDR3 protein: CASSLAGYSNQPQHF; clone size: NA; V gene: TRBV19; D gene: NA; J gene: TRBJ1-5
CDR3 DNA: TGTGCCAGTAGTATGAGAGTAGCGGGGGGGGAGACCCAGTACTTC; CDR3 protein: CASSMRVAGGETQYF; clone size: NA; V gene: TRBV19; D gene: TRBD2; J gene: TRBJ2-5
CDR3 DNA: TGTGCCAGCAGCTCGGCCGGGACTAACTATGGCTACACCTTC; CDR3 protein: CASSSAGTNYGYTF; clone size: NA; V gene: TRBV11-2; D gene: NA; J gene: TRBJ1-2
CDR3 DNA: TGTGCCAGCAGAATGGGAGGGACGGCTGAGCAGTTCTTC; CDR3 protein: CASRMGGTAEQFF; clone size: NA; V gene: TRBV2; D gene: TRBD2; J gene: TRBJ2-1
CDR3 DNA: TGTGCCATCCTACAGGGTGAAGGCTACGAGCAGTACTTC; CDR3 protein: CAILQGEGYEQYF; clone size: NA; V gene: TRBV10-3; D gene: NA; J gene: TRBJ2-7
CDR3 DNA: TGCGCCAGCAGCCACCTGAGGGAAGGGGGAGGGACTGAAGCTTTCTTT; CDR3 protein: CASSHLREGGGTEAFF; clone size: NA; V gene: TRBV4-1; D gene: NA; J gene: TRBJ1-1
CDR3 DNA: TGTGCCACCAGCAGAGATCGAGCGACGGGCTCTGGAAACACCATATATTTT; CDR3 protein: CATSRDRATGSGNTIYF; clone size: NA; V gene: TRBV15; D gene: NA; J gene: TRBJ1-3
CDR3 DNA: TGTGCCAGCAGCGTAGACGGGGTTATGACCCAGTACTTC; CDR3 protein: CASSVDGVMTQYF; clone size: NA; V gene: TRBV9; D gene: NA; J gene: TRBJ2-5
CDR3 DNA: TGCGCCAGCAGCCCACGGGAGGTGGAGACCCAGTACTTC; CDR3 protein: CASSPREVETQYF; clone size: NA; V gene: TRBV5-1; D gene: TRBD2; J gene: TRBJ2-5
CDR3 DNA: TGTGCCAGCAGTTTAGACAGGGTCCGTGGCTACACCTTC; CDR3 protein: CASSLDRVRGYTF; clone size: few; V gene: TRBV28; D gene: TRBD1; J gene: TRBJ1-2
CDR3 DNA: TGTGCCAGCAAAGGCATACTATATTCACCCCTCCACTTT; CDR3 protein: CASKGILYSPLHF; clone size: NA; V gene: TRBV6-1; D gene: NA; J gene: TRBJ1-6
CDR3 DNA: TGCGCCAGCAGCTTGGGTGTTTCTAGCACAGATACGCAGTATTTT; CDR3 protein: CASSLGVSSTDTQYF; clone size: NA; V gene: TRBV5-1; D gene: NA; J gene: TRBJ2-3
CDR3 DNA: TGTGCCAGCAGCGTATTAGGTCGAGGGAAAACAACTGAAGCTTTCTTT; CDR3 protein: CASSVLGRGKTTEAFF; clone size: NA; V gene: TRBV9; D gene: NA; J gene: TRBJ1-1
CDR3 DNA: TGCAGCGTCGATATTGACGGACAGGGCCCACCTAACTATGGCTACACCTTC; CDR3 protein: CSVDIDGQGPPNYGYTF; clone size: NA; V gene: TRBV29-1; D gene: TRBD1; J gene: TRBJ1-2
CDR3 DNA: TGTGCTAGTGGTCACCCGGACAGGACCGCTGAAGCTTTCTTT; CDR3 protein: CASGHPDRTAEAFF; clone size: many; V gene: TRBV12-5; D gene: TRBD1; J gene: TRBJ1-1
CDR3 DNA: TGCGCCAGCAGCTTGGCTCCGATCGGGAACACTGAAGCTTTCTTT; CDR3 protein: CASSLAPIGNTEAFF; clone size: NA; V gene: TRBV5-1; D gene: NA; J gene: TRBJ1-1
CDR3 DNA: TGTGCCAGCAGCTTAGCTCACTCTGGGGCCAACGTCCTGACTTTC; CDR3 protein: CASSLAHSGANVLTF; clone size: NA; V gene: TRBV7-9; D gene: NA; J gene: TRBJ2-6
CDR3 DNA: TGTGCCAGCAGTGAACAGGCAGGGGGATTAAACTATGGCTACACCTTC; CDR3 protein: CASSEQAGGLNYGYTF; clone size: NA; V gene: TRBV2; D gene: TRBD1; J gene: TRBJ1-2